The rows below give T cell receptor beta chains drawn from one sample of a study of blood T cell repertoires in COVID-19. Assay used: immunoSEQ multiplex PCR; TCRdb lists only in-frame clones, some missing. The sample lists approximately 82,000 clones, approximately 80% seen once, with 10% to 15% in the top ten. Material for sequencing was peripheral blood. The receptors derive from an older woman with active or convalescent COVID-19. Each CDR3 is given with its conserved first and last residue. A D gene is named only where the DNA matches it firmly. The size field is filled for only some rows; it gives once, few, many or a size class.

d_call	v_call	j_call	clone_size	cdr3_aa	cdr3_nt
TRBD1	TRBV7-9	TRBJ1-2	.	CASSQGTGLDGYTF	TGTGCCAGCAGCCAAGGGACAGGGTTGGATGGCTACACCTTC
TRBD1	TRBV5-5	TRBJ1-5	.	CASSSSGAGGQPQHF	TGTGCCAGCAGCTCCTCAGGGGCAGGGGGGCAGCCCCAGCATTTT
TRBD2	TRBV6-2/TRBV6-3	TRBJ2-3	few	CASSPSGGRDTQYF	TGTGCCAGCAGCCCCAGCGGGGGAAGAGATACGCAGTATTTT
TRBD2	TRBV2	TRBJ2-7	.	CASSNERGGLEQYF	TGTGCCAGCAGTAACGAGCGGGGGGGCCTCGAGCAGTACTTC
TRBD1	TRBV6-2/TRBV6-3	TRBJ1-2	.	CASSYGPRTGRGGVRGYTF	TGTGCCAGCAGTTACGGACCGAGGACAGGGAGAGGCGGCGTGCGTGGCTACACCTTC
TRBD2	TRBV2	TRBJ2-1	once	CASSAPNGRGGSYNEQFF	TGTGCCAGCAGTGCCCCCAACGGGCGGGGAGGGTCCTACAATGAGCAGTTCTTC
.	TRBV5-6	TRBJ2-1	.	CASSFSGKWVNEQFF	TGTGCCAGCAGCTTCTCAGGGAAATGGGTCAATGAGCAGTTCTTC
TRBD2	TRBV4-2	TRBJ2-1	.	CASSQDKGTIIHEQFF	TGTGCCAGCAGCCAAGATAAAGGGACTATCATCCATGAGCAGTTCTTC
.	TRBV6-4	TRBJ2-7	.	CASNGQEQYF	TGTGCCAGCAATGGACAAGAGCAGTACTTC
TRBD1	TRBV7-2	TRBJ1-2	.	CASSLLLTGGVGYTF	TGTGCCAGCAGCCTATTGCTGACAGGGGGCGTCGGCTACACCTTC
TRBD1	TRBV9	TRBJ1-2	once	CASSVGEGTGGYTF	TGTGCCAGCAGCGTAGGAGAGGGGACAGGTGGCTACACCTTC
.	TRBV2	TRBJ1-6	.	CASSRTNSPLHF	TGTGCCAGCAGCCGAACAAATTCACCCCTCCACTTT
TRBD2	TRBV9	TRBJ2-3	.	CASSPSGGRGDTQYF	TGTGCCAGCAGCCCTAGCGGGGGGCGAGGAGATACGCAGTATTTT
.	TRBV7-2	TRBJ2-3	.	CASSLGLGGVTDTQYF	TGTGCCAGCAGCTTAGGACTAGGCGGAGTCACAGATACGCAGTATTTT
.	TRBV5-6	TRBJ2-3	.	CASSTDYGEYF	TGTGCCAGCAGCACTGACTACGGGGAGTATTTT
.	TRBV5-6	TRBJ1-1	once	CASSPEGRGAFF	TGTGCCAGCAGCCCTGAAGGGAGGGGTGCTTTCTTT
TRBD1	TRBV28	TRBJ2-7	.	CASSSSRGFYSSYEQYF	TGTGCCAGCAGTTCGTCCAGGGGGTTCTACAGCTCCTACGAGCAGTACTTC
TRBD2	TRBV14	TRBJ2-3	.	CASSQRLAGPSDLTDTQYF	TGTGCCAGCAGCCAGAGACTAGCGGGGCCCTCGGATCTCACAGATACGCAGTATTTT
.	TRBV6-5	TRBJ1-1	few	CASSSLGQIEAFF	TGTGCCAGCAGTTCCTTAGGACAGATTGAAGCTTTCTTT
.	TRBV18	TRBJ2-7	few	CASSPTDSFSEQYF	TGTGCCAGCTCACCCACGGACAGTTTCAGCGAGCAGTACTTC
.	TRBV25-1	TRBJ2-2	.	CASSDISGFRTGELFF	TGTGCCAGCAGTGATATAAGCGGGTTCCGCACCGGGGAGCTGTTTTTT
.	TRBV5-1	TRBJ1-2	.	CASSSSTGLGGYTF	TGCGCCAGCAGCTCTAGCACAGGGCTGGGGGGCTACACCTTC
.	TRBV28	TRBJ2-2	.	CASSIHGGRTGELFF	TGTGCCAGCAGCATCCATGGGGGGAGAACCGGGGAGCTGTTTTTT
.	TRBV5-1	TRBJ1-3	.	CASSLFTGDSGNTIYF	TGCGCCAGCAGCTTGTTTACGGGAGACTCTGGAAACACCATATATTTT
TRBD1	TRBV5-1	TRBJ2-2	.	CASSFGTGVTGELFF	TGCGCCAGCAGCTTCGGGACAGGGGTGACCGGGGAGCTGTTTTTT
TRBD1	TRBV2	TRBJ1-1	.	CASSRGLGGRNTEAFF	TGTGCCAGCAGCAGGGGGCTGGGAGGACGGAACACTGAAGCTTTCTTT
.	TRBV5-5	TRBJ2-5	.	CASSRQDLGGETQYF	TGTGCCAGCAGTAGACAGGACCTTGGAGGAGAGACCCAGTACTTC
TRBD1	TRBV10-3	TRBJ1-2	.	CAISVGQGGNNYGYTF	TGTGCCATCAGTGTGGGACAGGGCGGAAATAACTATGGCTACACCTTC
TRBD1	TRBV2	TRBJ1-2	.	CASRIGTGDGYTF	TGTGCCAGCAGGATTGGGACAGGGGATGGCTACACCTTC
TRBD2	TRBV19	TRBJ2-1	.	CASKTSASSYNEQFF	TGTGCCAGTAAAACTAGCGCGAGCTCCTACAATGAGCAGTTCTTC
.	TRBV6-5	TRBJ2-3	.	CASSKSWGQTQYF	TGTGCCAGCTCTAAGTCGTGGGGGCAGACGCAGTATTTT
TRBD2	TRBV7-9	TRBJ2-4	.	CASSLAAGGPNIQYF	TGTGCCAGCAGCTTAGCAGCGGGGGGGCCTAACATTCAGTACTTC
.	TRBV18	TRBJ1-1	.	CASRKTGQGTEAFF	TGTGCCAGCCGTAAGACAGGCCAGGGGACTGAAGCTTTCTTT
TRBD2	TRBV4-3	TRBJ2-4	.	CAMNGTRMNIQYF	TGCGCCATGAACGGGACTAGAATGAACATTCAGTACTTC
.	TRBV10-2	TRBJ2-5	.	CASGAVQETQYF	TGCGCCAGCGGGGCAGTCCAAGAGACCCAGTACTTC
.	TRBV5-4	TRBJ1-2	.	CASSSPSGGFGGYTF	TGTGCCAGCAGCTCTCCGTCGGGCGGGTTCGGTGGCTACACCTTC
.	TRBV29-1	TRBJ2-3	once	CSAYHGGTDTQYF	TGCAGCGCGTACCACGGGGGCACAGATACGCAGTATTTT
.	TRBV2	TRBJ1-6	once	CASSGRQVNYNSPLHF	TGTGCCAGCAGTGGACGACAGGTGAATTATAATTCACCCCTCCACTTT
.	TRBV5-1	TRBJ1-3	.	CASSFSGVVGNTIYF	TGCGCCAGCAGCTTCTCCGGGGTGGTCGGAAACACCATATATTTT
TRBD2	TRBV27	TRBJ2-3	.	CASSPGLAASHTDTQYF	TGTGCCAGCAGTCCGGGACTAGCGGCGAGCCACACAGATACGCAGTATTTT
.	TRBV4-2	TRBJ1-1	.	CASSRVMNTEAFF	TGTGCCAGCAGCCGAGTGATGAACACTGAAGCTTTCTTT
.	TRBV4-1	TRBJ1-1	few	CASSQGQILNTEAFF	TGCGCCAGCAGCCAAGGACAGATTTTGAACACTGAAGCTTTCTTT
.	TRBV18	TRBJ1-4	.	CASSPRSGLGEKLFF	TGTGCCAGCTCACCACGATCAGGGCTGGGTGAAAAACTGTTTTTT
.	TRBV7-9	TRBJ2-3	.	CASSLSSTDTQYF	TGTGCCAGCAGCTTAAGCTCCACAGATACGCAGTATTTT
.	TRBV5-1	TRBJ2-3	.	CASSLEGGPASDTQYF	TGCGCCAGCAGCTTGGAGGGGGGGCCCGCTTCAGATACGCAGTATTTT
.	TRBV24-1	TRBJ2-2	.	CATSDHTDSVGTGELFF	TGTGCCACCAGTGACCATACGGACAGTGTGGGCACCGGGGAGCTGTTTTTT
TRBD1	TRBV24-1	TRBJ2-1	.	CATSRTGAANNEQFF	TGTGCCACCAGCAGGACAGGGGCGGCCAACAATGAGCAGTTCTTC
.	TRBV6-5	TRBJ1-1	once	CASSYQGRGTEAFF	TGTGCCAGCAGTTACCAGGGAAGGGGCACTGAAGCTTTCTTT
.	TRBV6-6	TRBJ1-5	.	CASSYRGNQPQHF	TGTGCCAGCAGTTATCGGGGGAATCAGCCCCAGCATTTT
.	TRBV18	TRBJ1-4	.	CASSLWGQGEKLFF	TGTGCCAGCTCACTCTGGGGGCAGGGTGAAAAACTGTTTTTT
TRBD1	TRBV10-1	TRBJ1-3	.	CASSEGTVGNTIYF	TGCGCCAGCAGTGAGGGGACAGTTGGGAACACCATATATTTT
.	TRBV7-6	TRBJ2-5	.	CASSLVRLGAGETQYF	TGTGCCAGCAGCTTAGTAAGGCTGGGGGCTGGGGAGACCCAGTACTTC
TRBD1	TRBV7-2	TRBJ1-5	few	CASSLNPGTGHQPQHF	TGTGCCAGCAGTCTGAATCCCGGGACAGGGCATCAGCCCCAGCATTTT
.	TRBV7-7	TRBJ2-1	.	CASSLAVSSNEQFF	TGTGCTAGCAGCTTAGCTGTTAGCTCCAATGAGCAGTTCTTC
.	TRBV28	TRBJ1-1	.	CASSSQGTEAFF	TGTGCCAGCAGTTCCCAGGGGACTGAAGCTTTCTTT